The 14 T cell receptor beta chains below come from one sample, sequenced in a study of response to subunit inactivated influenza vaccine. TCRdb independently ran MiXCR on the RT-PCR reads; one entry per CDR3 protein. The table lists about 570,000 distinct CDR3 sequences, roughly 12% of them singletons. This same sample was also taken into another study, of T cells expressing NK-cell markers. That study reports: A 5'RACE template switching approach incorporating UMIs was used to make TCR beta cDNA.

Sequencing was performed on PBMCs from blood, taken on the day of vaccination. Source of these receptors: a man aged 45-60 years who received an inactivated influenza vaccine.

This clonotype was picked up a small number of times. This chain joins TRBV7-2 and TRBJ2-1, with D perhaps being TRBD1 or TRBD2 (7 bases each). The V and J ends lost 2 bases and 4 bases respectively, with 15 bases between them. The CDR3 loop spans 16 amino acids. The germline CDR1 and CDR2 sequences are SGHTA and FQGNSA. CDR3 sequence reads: CASSLSGTVGYNEQFF. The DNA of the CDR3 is TGTGCCAGCAGCTTAAGCGGGACAGTAGGGTACAATGAGCAGTTCTTC.

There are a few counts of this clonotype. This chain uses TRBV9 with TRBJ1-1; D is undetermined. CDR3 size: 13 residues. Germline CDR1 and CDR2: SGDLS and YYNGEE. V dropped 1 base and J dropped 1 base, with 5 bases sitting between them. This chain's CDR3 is CASSVTSNTEAFF. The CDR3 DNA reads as TGTGCCAGCAGCGTAACCTCGAACACTGAAGCTTTCTTT. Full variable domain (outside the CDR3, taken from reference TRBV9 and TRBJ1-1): DSGVTQTPKHLITATGQRVTLRCSPRSGDLSVYWYQQSLDQGLQFLIQYYNGEERAKGNILERFSAQQFPDLHSELNLSSLELGDSALYFCASSVTSNTEAFFGQGTRLTVV.

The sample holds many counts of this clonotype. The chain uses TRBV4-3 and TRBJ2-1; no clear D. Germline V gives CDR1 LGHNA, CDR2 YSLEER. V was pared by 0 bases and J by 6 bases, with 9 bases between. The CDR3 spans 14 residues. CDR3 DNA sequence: TGCGCCAGCAGCCAAGAAAGGTGGGGCAATGAGCAGTTCTTC. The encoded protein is CASSQERWGNEQFF.

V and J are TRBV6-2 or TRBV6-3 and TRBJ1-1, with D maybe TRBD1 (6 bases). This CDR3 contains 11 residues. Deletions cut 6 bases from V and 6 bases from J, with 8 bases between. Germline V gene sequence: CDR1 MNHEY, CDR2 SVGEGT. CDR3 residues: CASRQGAEAFF. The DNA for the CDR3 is TGTGCCAGCAGACAGGGCGCTGAAGCTTTCTTT.

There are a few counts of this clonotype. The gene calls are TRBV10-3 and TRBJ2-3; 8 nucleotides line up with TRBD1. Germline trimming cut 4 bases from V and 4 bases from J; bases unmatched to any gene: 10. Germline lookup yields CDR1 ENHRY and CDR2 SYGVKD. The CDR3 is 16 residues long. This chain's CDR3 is CAISANGQGVADTQYF. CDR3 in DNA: TGTGCCATCAGTGCCAACGGACAGGGTGTCGCAGATACGCAGTATTTT.

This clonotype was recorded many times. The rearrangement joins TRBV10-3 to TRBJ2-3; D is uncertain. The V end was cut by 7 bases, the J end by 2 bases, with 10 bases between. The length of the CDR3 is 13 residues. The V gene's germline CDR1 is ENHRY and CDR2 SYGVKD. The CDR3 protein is CAIMDPNTDTQYF. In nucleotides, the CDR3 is TGTGCCATCATGGACCCGAACACAGATACGCAGTATTTT.

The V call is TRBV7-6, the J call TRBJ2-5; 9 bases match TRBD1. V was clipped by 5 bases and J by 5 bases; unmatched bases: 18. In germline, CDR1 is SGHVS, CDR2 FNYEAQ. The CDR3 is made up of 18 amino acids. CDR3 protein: CASSLLLPGQGRLETQYF. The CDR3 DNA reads TGTGCCAGCAGCCTCTTACTCCCGGGACAGGGAAGGCTCGAGACCCAGTACTTC.

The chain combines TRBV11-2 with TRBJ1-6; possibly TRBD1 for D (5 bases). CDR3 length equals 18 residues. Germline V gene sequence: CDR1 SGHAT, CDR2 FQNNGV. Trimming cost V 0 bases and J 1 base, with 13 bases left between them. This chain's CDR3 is CASSLEWRGTSYNSPLHF. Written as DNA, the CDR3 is TGTGCCAGCAGCTTAGAGTGGAGGGGTACGTCCTATAATTCACCCCTCCACTTT.

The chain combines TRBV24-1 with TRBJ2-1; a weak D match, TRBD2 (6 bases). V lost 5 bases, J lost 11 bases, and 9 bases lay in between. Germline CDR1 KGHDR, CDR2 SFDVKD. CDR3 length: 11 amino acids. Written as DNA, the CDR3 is TGTGCCACCAGTGTTGGGGGGAAGCAGTTCTTC. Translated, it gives CATSVGGKQFF.

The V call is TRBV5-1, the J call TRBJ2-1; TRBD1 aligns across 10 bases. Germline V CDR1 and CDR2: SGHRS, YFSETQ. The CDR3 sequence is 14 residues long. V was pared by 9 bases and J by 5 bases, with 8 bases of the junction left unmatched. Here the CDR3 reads CATQRDRGNNEQFF. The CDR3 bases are TGCGCCACACAGAGGGACAGGGGCAACAATGAGCAGTTCTTC.

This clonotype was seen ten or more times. The CDR3 reads CASSELTTDNEQFF. The DNA of the CDR3 is TGTGCCAGCAGTGAATTGACTACTGACAATGAGCAGTTCTTC. V and J are TRBV2 and TRBJ2-1; D is perhaps TRBD2 (5 bases). Germline lookup yields CDR1 SNHLY and CDR2 FYNNEI. The ends were cut back, 2 bases at V and 5 bases at J, with 10 bases in the middle. CDR3 length equals 14 residues.

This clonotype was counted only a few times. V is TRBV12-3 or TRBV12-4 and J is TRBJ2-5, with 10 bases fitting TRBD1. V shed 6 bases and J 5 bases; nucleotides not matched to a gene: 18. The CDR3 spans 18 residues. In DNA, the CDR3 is TGTGCCAGCAGGGCCCTAGGCATAGGGACAGGGGATCGGGAGACCCAGTACTTC. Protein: CASRALGIGTGDRETQYF.

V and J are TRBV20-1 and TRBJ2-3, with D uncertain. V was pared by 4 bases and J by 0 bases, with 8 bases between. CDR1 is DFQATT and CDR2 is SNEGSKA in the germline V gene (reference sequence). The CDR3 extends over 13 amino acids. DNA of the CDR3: TGCAGTGCTACGAGCCCTAGCACAGATACGCAGTATTTT. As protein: CSATSPSTDTQYF.

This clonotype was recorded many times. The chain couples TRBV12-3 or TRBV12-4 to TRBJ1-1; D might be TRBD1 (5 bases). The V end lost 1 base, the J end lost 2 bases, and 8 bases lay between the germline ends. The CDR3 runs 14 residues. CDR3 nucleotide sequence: TGTGCCAGCAGTTTAGGCAGGGCAAACACTGAAGCTTTCTTT. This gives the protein CASSLGRANTEAFF.